The present T cell receptor beta chain was sequenced within a study of cytomegalovirus exposure and HLA in healthy donors (dated by TCRdb to the late 2010s). Regarding the study in general: An earlier analysis of roughly 610 of the donors reported 276 Gb of sequence data and 117 million unique TCR beta sequences obtained from about 179 million T cells. About 320 gigabases of sequencing data and approximately 85 million unique TCR sequences were included in an early release covering 550 to 650 HLA-typed donors. Among the approximately 430 genotyped donors, around 81% belonged to the genetic ancestry cluster associated with self-reported Caucasian donors. The study aimed to test whether cataloging public T cell receptors could reveal signatures of past pathogen exposure. The study profiled the T cell repertoires of hundreds of subjects by immunosequencing and related them to cytomegalovirus serostatus. Along with the roughly 700-subject first cohort, a separate validation cohort of about 110 different subjects was used. The study combined high-throughput TCR immunosequencing, statistical association of individual TCRs with disease status, and machine learning to predict cytomegalovirus infection status. To study patterns of TCR occurrence, a later analysis re-analyzed previously published TCR beta repertoires from 650 to 750 donors and added high-resolution HLA genotyping. In the later analysis, no new phenotypic data were used to find candidate immune exposures; instead, reliance was placed on TCR beta sequences and their occurrence across donors. An earlier analysis of several hundred of the donors used high-throughput TCR beta sequencing to judge whether each TCR beta V gene segment behaved as functional or pseudogenic. Donor age, sex, ethnicity and CMV serostatus were collected together with the repertoire data. In a later genetic analysis, genome-wide SNP genotypes for about 65% of the 666 donors were used, and that subset was treated as a discovery cohort. Every discovery cohort repertoire had been produced on one sequencing platform. Both class I and class II loci were covered by HLA typing, at four-digit resolution. The number of donors typed differed by locus, with roughly 620-630 for A, B, C, DRB1 and DQB1, around 520 for DQA1, over 600 for DPA1, and some 450 for DPB1. Several DR-DQ haplotypes were handled as single units for association and clustering because linkage in the cohort was strong. Across about 380 genotyped donors of the cohort, an average of about 250,000 unique TCR beta nucleotide sequences per donor were sequenced, and roughly 18% of those sequences were non-productive.

Library construction relied on the immunoSEQ multiplex PCR assay. The multiplex PCR relied on a mix of 60 forward primers for TCR Vbeta segments and 13 reverse primers for TCR Jbeta segments. The CDR3 region of rearranged TCR beta genes was amplified from genomic DNA by a multiplex PCR assay. The Illumina HiSeq System was used to sequence the amplified TCR beta libraries as 87-base-pair reads. As for the authors' bioinformatics: A later analysis counted tens of millions of unique TCR beta chains across the 690 or so repertoires, and roughly 11 million of these chains were shared by at least two donors. Raw reads were error-corrected and collapsed into unique sequences with a nearest-neighbor algorithm that merged closely related sequences to remove PCR and sequencing errors. To assign V, D and J gene segments, CDR3 sequences were aligned to IMGT reference sequences. For a sequence to be retained, a match of at least six nucleotides to both a V gene segment and a J gene segment was required. A rearrangement counted as productive if the CDR3 had no stop codons and remained in frame with V and J, and every other rearrangement counted as non-productive. CDR3 was defined according to IMGT convention as the region running from the second conserved V-encoded cysteine to the conserved J-encoded phenylalanine. The earlier analysis of approximately 500 of the donors excluded sequences that lacked an unambiguous match to a single V gene segment. In an earlier analysis of a few hundred of the donors, V segments were called functional above 56.7% productive rearrangements and were called segregating when the between-donor standard deviation exceeded 5%. A statistical classification framework was built to diagnose cytomegalovirus status from the catalog of TCR beta chain sequences. A later analysis assigned V and J genes by comparing TCR nucleotide sequences with IMGT/GENE-DB human TR gene sequences. A later analysis assigned CDR3 sequences and most-parsimonious VDJ recombination scenarios with the TCRdist pipeline. A later analysis defined each TCR beta chain by its CDR3 amino acid sequence plus V-gene family, and excluded reads lacking a unique V-gene family. In a later analysis, 500 to 700 highly shared, low-generation-probability nucleotide sequences were removed to address suspected cross-contamination and a sequencing artifact. In a later analysis, a clonal expansion index for each public chain was calculated from normalized within-repertoire ranks of inferred template counts. In a later analysis, generation probabilities were computed with a VDJ recombination model fitted to out-of-frame rearrangements, and the resulting probabilities were checked against IGoR. A later analysis scored TCR-TCR, TCR-HLA and TCR-CMV co-occurrence with hypergeometric tests, applying a repertoire-size bias correction to TCR pairs. A later analysis estimated false discovery rates by permuting HLA or CMV assignments 20 times. In a later analysis, co-occurring TCRs were grouped using DBSCAN, and TCRdist sequence similarity was added for clustering within HLA-allele-positive subsets. Repertoires with fewer than 30,000 or more than 120,000 public chains were left out of co-occurrence clustering, as were five repertoires with anomalous nucleotide sharing. TCRdb mirrors the immuneACCESS table, restricted to in-frame sequences. Some clones are absent from its copies; in checked studies, under half trace to an unresolved V gene, and the reason for the others is unknown. The V and J calls and the clone size are those of that table, but D and trimming were determined from the DNA. The sample contains approximately 80,000 clones, just under 75% of them found a single time. The ten largest clones add up to more than 3.5% of the sample.

Points the paper makes about the study in general: Only TCR beta chains were sequenced in this cohort, and the absence of alpha or paired-chain data limited detectable features. The earlier analysis of 450 to 700 of the donors excluded about 16 rarely observed V segments, including chromosome 9 orphons, because counts were too low. The sequencing pipeline was judged likely to have produced a cluster of highly shared sequence variants as a technical artifact. In a later analysis, several top co-occurrence clusters were reported to appear linked to parvovirus B19, influenza, CMV and Epstein-Barr virus. Across donors, most TCR sequences were observed very rarely, whereas some public TCRs were present in many individuals. A further reported finding was that TCR beta sequences accurately predicted the HLA-A and HLA-B alleles for most subjects in the first cohort. HLA typing was unavailable for some donors at each locus, so association tests used only the typed subset. The authors suggested that the approach could potentially be generalized to other disease states and immunological phenotypes. An earlier analysis of around 540 of the donors showed that most TCR beta V segments appeared in productive rearrangements either about 87% or about 30% of the time, which broadly matched IMGT annotations. The only immune exposure information available for the cohort was CMV serostatus. When HLA alleles, especially DR and DQ, strongly co-occurred, TCR associations were difficult to assign to individual alleles. The study listed over 150 TCR beta chains as associated with cytomegalovirus. In both the original and validation cohorts, the classifier was reported to diagnose cytomegalovirus status with high specificity and sensitivity. A later analysis found that HLA-associated TCR beta chains were more clonally expanded and had lower generation probabilities than equally common non-associated chains. A later analysis found that TCR association rates varied across HLA loci, with DRB1 alleles showing the most associated TCRs and HLA-C alleles the fewest. A later genetic analysis associated a missense DCLRE1C variant with V-gene and J-gene trimming of TCR beta chains, and an independent cohort replicated the association. A later genetic analysis reported fewer N-insertions in productive TCRs among donors in an Asian-associated ancestry cluster than the roughly 690-donor mean. A few of the identified cytomegalovirus-associated TCR beta chains were confirmed in vitro to be specific for cytomegalovirus antigens. Some IMGT-functional V segments, including TRBV6-2 and TRBV6-3, could not be told apart with the 87-base-pair reads, so those segments were excluded. Presence/absence analyses assumed roughly uniform sequencing depth across donors, an assumption that may not hold. At a false discovery rate of 0.05, a later analysis linked 16,000 or so TCR beta sequences to specific HLA alleles. In a later analysis, most CMV-associated TCR beta chains were found to appear HLA-restricted, with HLA associations seemingly driven largely by CMV exposure. Correlated functional status among segregating V segments might be attributable to linkage disequilibrium, but an unknown experimental factor could not be ruled out.

Looking up the germline V gene yields CDR1 LGHNA and CDR2 YNFKEQ. The CDR3 runs 15 amino acids, cysteine and phenylalanine included. The DNA shown is the 45-base CDR3, in frame from base 1. Germline trimming: 8 bases from V, 2 bases from J; junction bases outside gene matches: 9. A word on this clone: Its antigen target is currently unknown. Per-nucleotide qualities are absent, and no much larger clonotype sits a single base away.

The cohort comprised some 730 healthy bone marrow donors. At the time of sampling, every cohort member was nominally healthy, though immune exposures that went unrecorded were likely present. The donor was CMV seronegative and was included in the group of 352 seronegative cohort members. A peripheral blood sample was provided by each donor, and peripheral blood mononuclear cells were used for TCR beta sequencing. The Qiagen DNeasy Blood Extraction Kit was used to extract genomic DNA from the blood cell samples. The V and J genes are TRBV4-2 and TRBJ2-5, with 9 bases aligning to TRBD2. The sample consisted of PBMCs. The clonotype was recovered from a man in his 60s in good health and CMV-seronegative. CDR3 region: CASRPSGAYQETQYF. The nucleotide sequence is TGTGCCAGCCGGCCTAGCGGGGCTTATCAAGAGACCCAGTACTTC.